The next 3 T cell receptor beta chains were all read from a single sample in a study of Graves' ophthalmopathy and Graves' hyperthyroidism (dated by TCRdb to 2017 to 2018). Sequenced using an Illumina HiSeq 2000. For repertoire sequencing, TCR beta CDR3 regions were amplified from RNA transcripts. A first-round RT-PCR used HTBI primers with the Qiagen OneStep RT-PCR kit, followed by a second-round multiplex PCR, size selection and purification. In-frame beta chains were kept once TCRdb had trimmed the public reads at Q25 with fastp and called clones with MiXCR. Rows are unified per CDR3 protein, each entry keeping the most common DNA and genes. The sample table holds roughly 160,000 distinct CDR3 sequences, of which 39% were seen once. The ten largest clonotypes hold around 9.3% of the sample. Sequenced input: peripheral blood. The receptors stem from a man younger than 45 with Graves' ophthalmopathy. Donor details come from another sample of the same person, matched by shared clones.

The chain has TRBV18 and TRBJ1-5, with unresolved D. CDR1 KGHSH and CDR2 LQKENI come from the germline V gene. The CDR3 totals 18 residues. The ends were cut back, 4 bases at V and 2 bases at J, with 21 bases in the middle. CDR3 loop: CASSHGSQSAVGNQPQHF. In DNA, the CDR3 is TGTGCCAGCTCACATGGATCTCAGTCAGCGGTTGGCAATCAGCCCCAGCATTTT.

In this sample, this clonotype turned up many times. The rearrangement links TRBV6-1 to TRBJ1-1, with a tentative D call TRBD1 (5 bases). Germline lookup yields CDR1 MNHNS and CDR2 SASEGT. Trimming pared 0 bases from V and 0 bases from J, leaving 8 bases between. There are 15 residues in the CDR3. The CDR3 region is CASSEARGLNTEAFF. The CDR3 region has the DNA TGTGCCAGCAGTGAAGCGAGGGGATTGAACACTGAAGCTTTCTTT.

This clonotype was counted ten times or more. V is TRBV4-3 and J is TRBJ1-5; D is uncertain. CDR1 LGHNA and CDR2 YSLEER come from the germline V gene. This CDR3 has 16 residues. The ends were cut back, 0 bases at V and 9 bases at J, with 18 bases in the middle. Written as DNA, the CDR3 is TGCGCCAGCAGCCAAGATAACACCGCTGTGGGTGGGCCCCAGCATTTT. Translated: CASSQDNTAVGGPQHF.